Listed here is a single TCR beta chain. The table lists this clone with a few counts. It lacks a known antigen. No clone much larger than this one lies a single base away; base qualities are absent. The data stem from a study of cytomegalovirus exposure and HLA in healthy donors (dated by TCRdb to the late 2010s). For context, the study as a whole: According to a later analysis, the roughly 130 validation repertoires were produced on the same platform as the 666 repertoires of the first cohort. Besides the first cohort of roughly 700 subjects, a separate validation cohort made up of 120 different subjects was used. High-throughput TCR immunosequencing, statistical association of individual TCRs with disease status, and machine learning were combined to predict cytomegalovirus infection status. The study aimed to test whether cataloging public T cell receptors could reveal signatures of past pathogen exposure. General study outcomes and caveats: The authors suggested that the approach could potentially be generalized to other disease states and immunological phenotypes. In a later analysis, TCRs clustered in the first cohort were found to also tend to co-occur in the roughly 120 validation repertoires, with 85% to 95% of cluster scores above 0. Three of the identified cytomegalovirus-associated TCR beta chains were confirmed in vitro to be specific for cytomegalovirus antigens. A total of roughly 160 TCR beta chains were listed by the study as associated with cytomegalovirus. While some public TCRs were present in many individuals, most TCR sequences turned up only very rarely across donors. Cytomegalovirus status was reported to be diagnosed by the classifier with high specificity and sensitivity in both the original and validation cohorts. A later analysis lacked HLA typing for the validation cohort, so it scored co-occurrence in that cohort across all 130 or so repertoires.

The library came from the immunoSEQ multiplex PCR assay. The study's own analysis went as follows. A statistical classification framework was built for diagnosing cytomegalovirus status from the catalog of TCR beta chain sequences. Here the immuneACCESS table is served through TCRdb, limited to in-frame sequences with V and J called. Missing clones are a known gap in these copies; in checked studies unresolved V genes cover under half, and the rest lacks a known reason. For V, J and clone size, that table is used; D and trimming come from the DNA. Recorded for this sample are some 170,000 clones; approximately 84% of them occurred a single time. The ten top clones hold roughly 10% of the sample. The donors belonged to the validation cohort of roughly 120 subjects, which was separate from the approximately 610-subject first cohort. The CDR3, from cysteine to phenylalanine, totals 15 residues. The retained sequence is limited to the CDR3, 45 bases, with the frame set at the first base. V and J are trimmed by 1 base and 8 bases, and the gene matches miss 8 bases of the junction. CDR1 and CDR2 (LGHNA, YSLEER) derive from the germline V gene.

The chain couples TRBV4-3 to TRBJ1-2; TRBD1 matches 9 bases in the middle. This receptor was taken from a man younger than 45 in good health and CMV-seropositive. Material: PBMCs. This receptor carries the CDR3 CASSQAGDRVRGYTF. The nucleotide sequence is TGCGCCAGCAGCCAAGCAGGGGACAGGGTGAGGGGCTACACCTTC.